The sequence of this TCR beta chain was determined in a study of chemoradiotherapy in HPV16-positive cancers. Whole-study findings and limits: Better recurrence-free survival went with HPV-responsive T-cell expansion in HPV16-positive patients. Candidate HPV-specific clones and E7-related TCR motifs grew in tumor during treatment. The functional HPV-specific definition rests on just two HPV16-positive patients.

The assay was immunoSEQ multiplex PCR, and TCRdb's table has in-frame clones only and misses some. Of 29,000 or so clones detected, about 93% appear once; the ten largest clones hold roughly 18%. The CDR3 runs 17 residues. After removal of 2 bases from V and 0 bases from J, the junction contained 9 bases not matched to a gene. Germline loops: CDR1 MGHRA, CDR2 YSYEKL. This clone came up a few times. Its target is unknown. The source of this sequence is a human donor with HPV-associated anogenital cancer. The material sequenced was blood, taken from a patient who underwent chemoradiotherapy. The gene calls are TRBV4-1 and TRBJ1-1; 7 nucleotides align to TRBD1. In DNA form, the CDR3 reads TGCGCCAGCAGCCAATGGGCCCCAGGGGGGATGAACACTGAAGCTTTCTTT. Its protein product is CASSQWAPGGMNTEAFF.